This TCR beta chain comes out of a study of blood T cells in healthy people across ages. The authors ran a second PCR of roughly 6 to 12 cycles using a sample-barcoded 5' primer and a J-beta primer mix. Per-sample output comprised a minimum of 2.5 million paired-end reads containing CDR3. One entry per CDR3 protein results from TCRdb running MiXCR on the 5' RACE reads. This table holds some 800,000 distinct CDR3 sequences, approximately 25% found once. This same sample was also part of a study on T cells of mothers and their children. That source reports: In both related and unrelated pairs, TCR recombination output is shaped similarly by thymic selection. Slightly higher but non-significant overlap marked related mother-child pairs versus unrelated pairs.

The sample comprised blood. The clonotype originates from a boy between 5 and 17 years old in good health.

CDR3 sequence reads: CSVRTGNQETQYF. The CDR3 nucleotides are TGCAGCGTACGGACAGGGAACCAAGAGACCCAGTACTTC. The chain joins TRBV29-1 to TRBJ2-5; 8 bases match TRBD1. The CDR3 is 13 residues long. CDR1 is SQVTM, CDR2 ANQGSEA, per germline. The junction had 3 bases not matched to a gene; V was cut back by 6 bases and J by 0 bases.